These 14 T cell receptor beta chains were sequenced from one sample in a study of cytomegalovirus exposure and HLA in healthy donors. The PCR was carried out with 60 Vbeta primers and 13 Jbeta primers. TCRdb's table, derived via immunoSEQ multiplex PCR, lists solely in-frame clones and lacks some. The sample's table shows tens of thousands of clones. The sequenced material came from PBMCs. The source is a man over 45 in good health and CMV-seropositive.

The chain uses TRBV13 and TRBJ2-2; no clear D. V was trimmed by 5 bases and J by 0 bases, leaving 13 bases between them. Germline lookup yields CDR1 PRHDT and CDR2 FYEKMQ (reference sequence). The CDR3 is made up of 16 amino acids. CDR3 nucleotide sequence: TGTGCCAGCAGCCTTGACACCCGCGCGAACACCGGGGAGCTGTTTTTT. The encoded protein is CASSLDTRANTGELFF.

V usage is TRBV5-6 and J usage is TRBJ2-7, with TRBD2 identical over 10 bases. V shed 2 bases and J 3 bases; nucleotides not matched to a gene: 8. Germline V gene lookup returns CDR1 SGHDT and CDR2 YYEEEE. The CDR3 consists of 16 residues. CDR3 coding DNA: TGTGCCAGCAGCTTAACTAGCGGGATGAACGTCTACGAGCAGTACTTC. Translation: CASSLTSGMNVYEQYF.

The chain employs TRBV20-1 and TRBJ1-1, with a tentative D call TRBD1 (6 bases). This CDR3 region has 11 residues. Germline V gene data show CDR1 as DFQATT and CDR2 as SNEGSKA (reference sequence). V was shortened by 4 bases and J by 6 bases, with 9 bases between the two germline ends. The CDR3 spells CSAIRGAEAFF. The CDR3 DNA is TGCAGTGCTATCAGGGGCGCTGAAGCTTTCTTT.

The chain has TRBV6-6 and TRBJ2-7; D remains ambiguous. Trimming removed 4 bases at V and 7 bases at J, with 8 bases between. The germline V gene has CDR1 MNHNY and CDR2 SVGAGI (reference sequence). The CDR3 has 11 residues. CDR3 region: CASSSTMEQYV. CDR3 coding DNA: TGTGCCAGCAGTTCAACTATGGAGCAGTACGTC.

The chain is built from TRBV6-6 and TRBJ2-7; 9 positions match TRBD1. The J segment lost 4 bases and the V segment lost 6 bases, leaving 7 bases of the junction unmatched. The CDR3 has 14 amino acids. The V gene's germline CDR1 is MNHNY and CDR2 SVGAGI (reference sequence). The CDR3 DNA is TGTGCCAGCAGGGCCGGGACAGGGACGTACGAGCAGTACGTC. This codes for CASRAGTGTYEQYV.

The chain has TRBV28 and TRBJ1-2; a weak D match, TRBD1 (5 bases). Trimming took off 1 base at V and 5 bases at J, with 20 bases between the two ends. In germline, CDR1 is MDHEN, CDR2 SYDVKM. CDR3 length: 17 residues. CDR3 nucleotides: TGTGCCAGCAGTTTATTAGGCCAACTGGGGGGTTCGTATGGCTACACCTTC. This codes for CASSLLGQLGGSYGYTF.

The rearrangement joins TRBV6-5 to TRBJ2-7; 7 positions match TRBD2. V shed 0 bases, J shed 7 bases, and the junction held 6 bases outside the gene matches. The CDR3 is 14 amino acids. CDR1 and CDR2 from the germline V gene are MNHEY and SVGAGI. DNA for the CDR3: TGTGCCAGCAGTTACTCGATATGGGAGGGGGAGCAGTACTTC. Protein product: CASSYSIWEGEQYF.

The CDR3, as DNA: TGTGCCAGCAGCTTTAGTAGCGGGAAAGCCTACGAGCAGTACTTC. Its protein product is CASSFSSGKAYEQYF. The chain couples TRBV7-2 to TRBJ2-7; 8 nucleotides agree with TRBD2. This CDR3 has 15 amino acids. The germline gives CDR1 SGHTA, CDR2 FQGNSA. V shed 3 bases, J shed 2 bases, and the junction held 6 bases outside the gene matches.

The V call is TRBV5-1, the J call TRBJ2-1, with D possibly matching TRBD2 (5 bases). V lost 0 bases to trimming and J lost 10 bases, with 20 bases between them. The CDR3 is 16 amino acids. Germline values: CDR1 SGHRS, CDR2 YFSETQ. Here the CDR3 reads CASSLGTPPIAREQFF. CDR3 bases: TGCGCCAGCAGCTTGGGGACTCCCCCGATCGCGAGGGAGCAGTTCTTC.

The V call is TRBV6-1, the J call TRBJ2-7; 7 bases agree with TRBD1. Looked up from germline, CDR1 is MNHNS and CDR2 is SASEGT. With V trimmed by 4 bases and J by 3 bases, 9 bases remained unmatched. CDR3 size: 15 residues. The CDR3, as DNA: TGTGCCAGCAGTGGGACAGGACAGAACCTCTACGAGCAGTACTTC. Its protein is CASSGTGQNLYEQYF.

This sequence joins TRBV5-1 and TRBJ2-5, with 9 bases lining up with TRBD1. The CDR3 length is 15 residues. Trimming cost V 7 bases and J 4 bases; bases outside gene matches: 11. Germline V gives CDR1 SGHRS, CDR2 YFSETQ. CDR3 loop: CASGLPPGQGETQYF. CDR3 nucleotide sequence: TGCGCCAGCGGGCTCCCTCCGGGACAGGGAGAGACCCAGTACTTC.

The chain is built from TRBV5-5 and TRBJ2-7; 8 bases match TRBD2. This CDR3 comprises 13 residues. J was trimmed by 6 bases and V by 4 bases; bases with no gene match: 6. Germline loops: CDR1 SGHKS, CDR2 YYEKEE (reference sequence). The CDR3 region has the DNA TGTGCCAGCAGCGGGTGGACTAGCACCGAGCAGTACGTC. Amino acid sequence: CASSGWTSTEQYV.

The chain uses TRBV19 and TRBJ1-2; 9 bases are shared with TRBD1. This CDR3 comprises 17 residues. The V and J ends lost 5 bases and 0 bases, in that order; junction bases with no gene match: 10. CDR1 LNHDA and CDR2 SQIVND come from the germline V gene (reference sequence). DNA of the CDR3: TGTGCCAGTAGTGTGCGGGACAGGGACCTAGCTAACTATGGCTACACCTTC. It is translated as CASSVRDRDLANYGYTF.

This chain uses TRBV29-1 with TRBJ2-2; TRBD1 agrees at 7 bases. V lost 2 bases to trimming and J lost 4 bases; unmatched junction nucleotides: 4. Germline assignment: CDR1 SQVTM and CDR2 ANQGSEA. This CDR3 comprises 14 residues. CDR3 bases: TGCAGCGTTGAAAGGGGGCGAGGCACCGGGGAGCTGTTTTTT. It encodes CSVERGRGTGELFF.